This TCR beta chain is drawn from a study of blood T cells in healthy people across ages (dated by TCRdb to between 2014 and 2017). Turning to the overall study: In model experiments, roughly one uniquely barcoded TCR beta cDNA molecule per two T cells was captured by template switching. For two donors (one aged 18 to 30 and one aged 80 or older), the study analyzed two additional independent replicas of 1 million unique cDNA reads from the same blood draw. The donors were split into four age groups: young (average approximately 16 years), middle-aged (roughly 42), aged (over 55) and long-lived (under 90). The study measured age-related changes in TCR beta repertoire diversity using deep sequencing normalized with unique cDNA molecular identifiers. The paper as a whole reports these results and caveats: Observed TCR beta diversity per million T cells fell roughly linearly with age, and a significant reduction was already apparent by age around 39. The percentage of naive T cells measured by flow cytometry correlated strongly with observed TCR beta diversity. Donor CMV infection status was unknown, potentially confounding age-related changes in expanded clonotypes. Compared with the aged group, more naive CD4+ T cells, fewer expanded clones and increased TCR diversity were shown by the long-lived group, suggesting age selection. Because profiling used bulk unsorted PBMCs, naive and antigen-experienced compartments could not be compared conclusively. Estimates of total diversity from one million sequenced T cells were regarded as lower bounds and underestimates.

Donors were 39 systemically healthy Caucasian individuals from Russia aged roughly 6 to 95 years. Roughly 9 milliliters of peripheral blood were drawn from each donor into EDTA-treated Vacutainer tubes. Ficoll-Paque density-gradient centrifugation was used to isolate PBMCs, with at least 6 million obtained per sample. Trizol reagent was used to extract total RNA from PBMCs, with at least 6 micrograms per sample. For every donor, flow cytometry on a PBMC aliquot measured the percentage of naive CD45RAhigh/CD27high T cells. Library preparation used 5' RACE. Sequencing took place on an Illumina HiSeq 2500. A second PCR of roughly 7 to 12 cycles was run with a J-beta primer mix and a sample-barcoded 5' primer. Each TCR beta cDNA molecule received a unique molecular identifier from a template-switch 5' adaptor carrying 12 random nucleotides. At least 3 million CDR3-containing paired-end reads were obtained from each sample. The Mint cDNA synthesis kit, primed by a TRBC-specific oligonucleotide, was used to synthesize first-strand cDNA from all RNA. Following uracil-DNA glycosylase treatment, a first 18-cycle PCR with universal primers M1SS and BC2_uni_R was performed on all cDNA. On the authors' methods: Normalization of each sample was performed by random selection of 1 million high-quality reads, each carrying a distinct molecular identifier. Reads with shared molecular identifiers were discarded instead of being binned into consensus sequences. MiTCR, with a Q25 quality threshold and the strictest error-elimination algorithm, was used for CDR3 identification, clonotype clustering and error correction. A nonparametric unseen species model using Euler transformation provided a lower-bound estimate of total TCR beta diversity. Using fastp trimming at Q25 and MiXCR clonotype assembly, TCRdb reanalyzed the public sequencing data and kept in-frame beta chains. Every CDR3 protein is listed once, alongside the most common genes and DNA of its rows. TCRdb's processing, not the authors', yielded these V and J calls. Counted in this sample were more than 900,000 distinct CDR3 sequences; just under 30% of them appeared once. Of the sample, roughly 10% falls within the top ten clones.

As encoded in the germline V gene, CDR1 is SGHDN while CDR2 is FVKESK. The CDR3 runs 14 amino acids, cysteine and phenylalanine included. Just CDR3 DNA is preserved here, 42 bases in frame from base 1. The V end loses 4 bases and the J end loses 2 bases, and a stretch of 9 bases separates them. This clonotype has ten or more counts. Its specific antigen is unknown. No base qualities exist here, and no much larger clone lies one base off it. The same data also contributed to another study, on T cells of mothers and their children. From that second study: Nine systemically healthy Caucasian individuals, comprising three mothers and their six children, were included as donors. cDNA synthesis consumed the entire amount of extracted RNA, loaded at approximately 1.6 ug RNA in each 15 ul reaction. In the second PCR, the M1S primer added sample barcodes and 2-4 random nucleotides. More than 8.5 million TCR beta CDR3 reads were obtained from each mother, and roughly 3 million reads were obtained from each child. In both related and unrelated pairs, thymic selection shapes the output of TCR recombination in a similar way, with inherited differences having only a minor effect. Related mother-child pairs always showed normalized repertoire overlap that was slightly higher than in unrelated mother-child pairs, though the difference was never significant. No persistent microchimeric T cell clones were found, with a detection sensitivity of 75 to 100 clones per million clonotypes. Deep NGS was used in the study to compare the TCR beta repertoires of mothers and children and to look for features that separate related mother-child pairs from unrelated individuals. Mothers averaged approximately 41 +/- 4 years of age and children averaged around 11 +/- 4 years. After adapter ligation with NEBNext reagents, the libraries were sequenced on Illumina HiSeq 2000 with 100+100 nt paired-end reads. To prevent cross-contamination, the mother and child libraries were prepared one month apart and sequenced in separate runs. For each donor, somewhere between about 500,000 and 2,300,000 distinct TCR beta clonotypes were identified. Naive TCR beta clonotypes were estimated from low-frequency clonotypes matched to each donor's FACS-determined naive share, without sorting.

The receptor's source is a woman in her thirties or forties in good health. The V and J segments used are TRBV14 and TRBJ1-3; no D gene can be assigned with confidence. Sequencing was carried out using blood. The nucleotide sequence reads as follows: TGTGCCAGCAGCCCACTAGGTCCTGGAAACACCATATATTTT. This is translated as CASSPLGPGNTIYF.